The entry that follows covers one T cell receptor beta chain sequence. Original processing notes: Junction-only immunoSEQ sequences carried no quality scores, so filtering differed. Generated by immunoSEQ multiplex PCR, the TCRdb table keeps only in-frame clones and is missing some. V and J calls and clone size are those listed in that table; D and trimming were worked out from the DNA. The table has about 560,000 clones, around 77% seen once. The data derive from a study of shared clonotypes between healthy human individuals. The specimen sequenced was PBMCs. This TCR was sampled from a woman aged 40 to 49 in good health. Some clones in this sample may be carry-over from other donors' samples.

The CDR3 nucleotides are TGTGCCAGCAGCCGGAATCAAGGGGAGCTGTTTTTT. This gives the protein CASSRNQGELFF. V and J are TRBV11-2 and TRBJ2-2; the D is unclear. V was trimmed by 5 bases and J by 8 bases, leaving 9 bases between them. The CDR3 sequence is 12 residues long. Germline CDR1 reads SGHAT; CDR2 reads FQNNGV.